This TCR beta chain was sequenced for a study of blood T cell repertoires in COVID-19. TCRdb's table, derived via immunoSEQ multiplex PCR, lists solely in-frame clones and lacks some. The table records around 320,000 clones, 75% to 90% of them present only once. The CDR3 has 14 amino acids. Germline V CDR1 and CDR2: MDHEN, SYDVKM. Trimming pared 5 bases from V and 4 bases from J, leaving 12 bases between. This chain joins TRBV28 and TRBJ2-1, with D possibly being TRBD2 (6 bases). This receptor was obtained from a man between 18 and 29 years old with active or convalescent COVID-19. The sequencing sample was made of peripheral blood. The CDR3 DNA sequence: TGTGCCAGCAGTGGGGGGAGAGGTTACAATGAGCAGTTCTTC. The encoded protein is CASSGGRGYNEQFF.